This T cell receptor beta chain was captured in a study of CXCR3-negative and CXCR3-positive naive CD8 T cells. General study points: Naive cells that were CXCR3-positive had more hydrophobic TRB CDR3s (compared with CXCR3-negative naive cells).

Through 5' RACE with UMI labels, the TRB cDNA libraries were prepared. TCRdb derives one entry per CDR3 protein from the 5' RACE reads, leaving out DNA. The data include under 150,000 distinct CDR3 sequences; the top ten clones carry 0.4% to 0.45%. In regard to this clonotype: Its antigen is unidentified.

The CDR3 is made up of 15 amino acids. CDR1 is SEHNR, CDR2 FQNEAQ, per germline (reference sequence). The sequence came from a human donor in good health. Some clones in this sample may be carry-over from other donors' samples. Sample: naive CXCR3+ CD8+ T cells from blood. Subset given: CD45RO-CCR7+CD27+CD95- naive CD8+ T cells expressing CXCR3 (TNR3+). The rearrangement joins TRBV7-9 to TRBJ2-2; TCRdb's D call, TRBD1, is unchecked because there is no DNA. The CDR3: CASSAGQGTTGELFF. The whole variable domain, filled in from reference TRBV7-9 and TRBJ2-2, reads DTGVSQNPRHKITKRGQNVTFRCDPISEHNRLYWYRQTLGQGPEFLTYFQNEAQLEKSRLLSDRFSAERPKGSFSTLEIQRTEQGDSAMYLCASSAGQGTTGELFFGEGSRLTVL.